One T cell receptor (beta chain) is described in this entry. Antigen specificity is unknown. From germline, CDR1 is MNHEY and CDR2 SVGAGI. Germline trimming cut 0 bases from V and 6 bases from J; bases unmatched to any gene: 3. This CDR3 has 14 amino acids. The data stem from a study of cytomegalovirus exposure and HLA in healthy donors. Background on the study: An early release of data contained tens of millions of unique TCRs, which came from HLA-typed donors. General observations from the study: The authors enumerated some 160 TCR beta chains as linked to cytomegalovirus. Presence/absence analyses assumed roughly uniform sequencing depth across donors, which may not hold.

Use of 60 Vbeta and 13 Jbeta primers characterized the PCR. Authors' data handling: Later, an analysis found roughly 80 million unique TCR beta chains, and around 12 million of these were shared. Sequenced by immunoSEQ multiplex PCR; TCRdb stores in-frame clones only, minus some. That table gives V, J and clone size, and the DNA gave D and trimming. The sample carries around 130,000 clones, less than 85% recorded once. J is TRBJ2-7 and V is TRBV6-5, with 9 nucleotides matching TRBD1. The receptor comes from a man aged 40-49 years in good health and CMV-seronegative. The material sequenced was PBMCs. The CDR3 DNA reads TGTGCCAGCAGTTACTCCAAGACAGGGGGCGAGCAGTACTTC. Protein product: CASSYSKTGGEQYF.